This TCR beta chain was identified in a study of blood T cell repertoires in COVID-19. The CDR3 runs 13 residues. V lost 5 bases and J 8 bases, leaving 15 bases between the germline ends. The method was immunoSEQ multiplex PCR; TCRdb's version includes in-frame clones alone and lacks a portion of them. In the table there are 130,000 or so clones, around 63% of which are singletons. The chain is built from TRBV23-1 and TRBJ1-1; D is unresolved. TRBV23-1 is assigned to the ORF class and has an uncertain function. Input material: peripheral blood. The TCR originated in a woman in her 70s with acute or convalescent COVID-19. The DNA of the CDR3 is TGCGCCAGCAGTTCCCGCCAGCGCTCCGAAGCTTTCTTT. Its translation is CASSSRQRSEAFF.